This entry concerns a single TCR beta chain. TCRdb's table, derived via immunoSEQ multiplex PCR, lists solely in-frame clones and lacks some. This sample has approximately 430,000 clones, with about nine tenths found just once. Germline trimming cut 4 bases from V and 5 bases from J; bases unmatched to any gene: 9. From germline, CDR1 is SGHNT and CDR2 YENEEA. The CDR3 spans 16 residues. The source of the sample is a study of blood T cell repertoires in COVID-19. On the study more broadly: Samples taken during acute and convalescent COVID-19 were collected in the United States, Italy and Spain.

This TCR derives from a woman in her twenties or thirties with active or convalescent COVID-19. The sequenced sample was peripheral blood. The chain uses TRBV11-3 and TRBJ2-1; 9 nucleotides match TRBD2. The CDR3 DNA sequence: TGTGCCAGCAGCTCCCGGGGTAGCGGGGGCGACAATGAGCAGTTCTTC. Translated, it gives CASSSRGSGGDNEQFF.